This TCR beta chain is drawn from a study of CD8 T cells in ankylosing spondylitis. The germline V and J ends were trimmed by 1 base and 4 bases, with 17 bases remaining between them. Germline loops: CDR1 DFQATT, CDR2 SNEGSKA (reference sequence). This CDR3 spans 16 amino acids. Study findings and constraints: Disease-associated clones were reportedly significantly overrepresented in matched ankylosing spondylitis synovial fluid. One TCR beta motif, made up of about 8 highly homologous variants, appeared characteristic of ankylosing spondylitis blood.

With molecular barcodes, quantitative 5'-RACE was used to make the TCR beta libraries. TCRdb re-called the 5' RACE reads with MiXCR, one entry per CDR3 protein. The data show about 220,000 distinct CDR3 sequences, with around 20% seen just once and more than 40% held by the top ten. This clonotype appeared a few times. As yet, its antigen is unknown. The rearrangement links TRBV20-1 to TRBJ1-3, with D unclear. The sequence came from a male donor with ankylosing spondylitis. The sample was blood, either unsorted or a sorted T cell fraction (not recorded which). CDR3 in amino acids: CSARAPGRLTGNTIYF. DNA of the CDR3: TGCAGTGCTAGAGCCCCCGGACGACTTACCGGAAACACCATATATTTT.